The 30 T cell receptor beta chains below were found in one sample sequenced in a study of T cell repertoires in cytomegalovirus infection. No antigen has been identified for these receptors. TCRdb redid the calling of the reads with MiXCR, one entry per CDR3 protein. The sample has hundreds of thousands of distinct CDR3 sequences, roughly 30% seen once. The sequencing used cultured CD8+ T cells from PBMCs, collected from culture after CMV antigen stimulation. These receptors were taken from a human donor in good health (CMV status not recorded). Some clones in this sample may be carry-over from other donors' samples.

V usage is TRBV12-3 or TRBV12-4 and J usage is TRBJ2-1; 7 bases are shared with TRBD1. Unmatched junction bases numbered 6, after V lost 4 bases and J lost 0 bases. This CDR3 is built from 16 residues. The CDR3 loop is CASSSGDRGSYNEQFF. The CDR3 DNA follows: TGTGCCAGCAGTTCCGGGGACAGAGGCTCCTACAATGAGCAGTTCTTC.

This CDR3 reads CSARSVETNEQFF. Here the CDR3 DNA reads TGCAGTGCTAGAAGCGTAGAAACCAATGAGCAGTTCTTC. The chain employs TRBV20-1 and TRBJ2-1; unclear D gene. The CDR3 extends over 13 amino acids. Germline V gives CDR1 DFQATT, CDR2 SNEGSKA (reference sequence). V was trimmed by 2 bases and J by 6 bases, leaving 11 bases between them.

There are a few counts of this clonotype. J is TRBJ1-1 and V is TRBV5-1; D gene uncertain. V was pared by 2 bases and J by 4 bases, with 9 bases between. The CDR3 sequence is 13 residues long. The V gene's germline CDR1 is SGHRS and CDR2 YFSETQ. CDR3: CASSFERITEAFF. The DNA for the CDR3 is TGCGCCAGCAGCTTCGAAAGGATCACTGAAGCTTTCTTT.

The CDR3 nucleotides read TGTGCCAGCAGCCAAGTTTCCAGGGGAGCTAACTATGGCTACACCTTC. Translated: CASSQVSRGANYGYTF. The chain combines TRBV14 with TRBJ1-2; a possible D gene is TRBD1 (6 bases). Germline-derived CDR1 and CDR2 are SGHDN and FVKESK. Trimming took 1 base from V and 0 from J, leaving 12 bases between them. This CDR3 has 16 amino acids.

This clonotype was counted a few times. CDR3 in DNA: TGTGCCAGCAGCCGCAACGGGGACAGCCAAGAGACCCAGTACTTC. Translation gives CASSRNGDSQETQYF. V is TRBV7-9 and J is TRBJ2-5, with TRBD1 matching 7 bases. The V segment lost 5 bases and the J segment 1 base; nucleotides outside the gene matches: 7. This CDR3 region has 15 residues. Germline V gives CDR1 SEHNR, CDR2 FQNEAQ (reference sequence). Full variable domain (rest looked up from reference TRBV7-9 and TRBJ2-5): DTGVSQNPRHKITKRGQNVTFRCDPISEHNRLYWYRQTLGQGPEFLTYFQNEAQLEKSRLLSDRFSAERPKGSFSTLEIQRTEQGDSAMYLCASSRNGDSQETQYFGPGTRLLVL.

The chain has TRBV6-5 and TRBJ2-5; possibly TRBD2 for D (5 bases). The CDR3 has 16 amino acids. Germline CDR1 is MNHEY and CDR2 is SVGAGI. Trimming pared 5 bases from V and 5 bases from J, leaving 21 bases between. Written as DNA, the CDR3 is TGTGCCAGCAGTGTCGCGGAGGCAGATGTTTGGGAGACCCAGTACTTC. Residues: CASSVAEADVWETQYF.

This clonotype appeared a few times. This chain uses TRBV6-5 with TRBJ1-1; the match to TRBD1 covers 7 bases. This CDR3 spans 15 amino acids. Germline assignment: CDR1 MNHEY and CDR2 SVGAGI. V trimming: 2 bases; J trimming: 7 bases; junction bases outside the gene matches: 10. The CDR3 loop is CASSYLPGGTLEAFF. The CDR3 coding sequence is TGTGCCAGCAGTTACCTCCCAGGGGGGACCCTTGAAGCTTTCTTT.

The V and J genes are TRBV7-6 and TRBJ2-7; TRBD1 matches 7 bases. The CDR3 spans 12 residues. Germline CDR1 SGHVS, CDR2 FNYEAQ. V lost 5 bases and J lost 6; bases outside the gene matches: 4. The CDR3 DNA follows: TGTGCCAGCAGCCGGTCAGGGGGCGAGCAGTACTTC. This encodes CASSRSGGEQYF.

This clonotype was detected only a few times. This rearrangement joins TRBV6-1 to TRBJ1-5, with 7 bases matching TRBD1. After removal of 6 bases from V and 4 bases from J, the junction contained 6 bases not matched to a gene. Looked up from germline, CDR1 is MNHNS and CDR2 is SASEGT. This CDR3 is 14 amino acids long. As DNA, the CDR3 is TGTGCCAGCAGATCGGACAGGAAGAATCAGCCCCAGCATTTT. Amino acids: CASRSDRKNQPQHF.

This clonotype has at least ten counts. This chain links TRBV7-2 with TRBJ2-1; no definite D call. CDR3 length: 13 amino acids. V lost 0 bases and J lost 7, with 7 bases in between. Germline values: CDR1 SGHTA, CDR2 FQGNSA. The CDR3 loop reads CASSLAWGNEQFF. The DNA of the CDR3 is TGTGCCAGCAGCTTAGCATGGGGAAATGAGCAGTTCTTC.

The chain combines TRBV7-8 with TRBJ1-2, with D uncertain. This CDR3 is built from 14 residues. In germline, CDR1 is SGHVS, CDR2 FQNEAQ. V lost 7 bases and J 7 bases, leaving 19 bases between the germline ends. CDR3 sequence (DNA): TGTGCCAGCACCCTAGGGAGTTTTTCTCTTGGCTACACCTTC. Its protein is CASTLGSFSLGYTF.

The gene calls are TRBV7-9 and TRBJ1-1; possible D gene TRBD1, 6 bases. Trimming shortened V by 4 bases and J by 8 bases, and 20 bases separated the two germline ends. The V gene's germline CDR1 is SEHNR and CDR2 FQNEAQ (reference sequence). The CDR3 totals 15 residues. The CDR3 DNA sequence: TGTGCCAGCAGCTGGTTTGGGGGCCGCGGACGAGAAGCTTTCTTT. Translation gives CASSWFGGRGREAFF. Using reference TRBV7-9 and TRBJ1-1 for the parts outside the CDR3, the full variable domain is DTGVSQNPRHKITKRGQNVTFRCDPISEHNRLYWYRQTLGQGPEFLTYFQNEAQLEKSRLLSDRFSAERPKGSFSTLEIQRTEQGDSAMYLCASSWFGGRGREAFFGQGTRLTVV.

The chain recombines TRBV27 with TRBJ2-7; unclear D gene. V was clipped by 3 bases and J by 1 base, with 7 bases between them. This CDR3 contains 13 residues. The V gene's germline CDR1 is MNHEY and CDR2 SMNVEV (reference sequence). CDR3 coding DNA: TGTGCCAGCAGTTTCCATTCTTCCTACGAGCAGTACTTC. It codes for CASSFHSSYEQYF.

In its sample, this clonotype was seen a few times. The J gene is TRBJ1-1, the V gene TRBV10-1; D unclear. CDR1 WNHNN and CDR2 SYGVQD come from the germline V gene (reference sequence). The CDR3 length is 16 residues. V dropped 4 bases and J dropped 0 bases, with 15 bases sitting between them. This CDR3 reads CASSGEPITMNTEAFF. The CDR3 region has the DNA TGCGCCAGCAGTGGAGAACCAATTACCATGAACACTGAAGCTTTCTTT.

Here the CDR3 reads CASSVHSYEQYV. The CDR3 DNA reads as TGTGCCAGCAGTGTTCACTCCTACGAGCAGTACGTC. The chain has TRBV6-8 and TRBJ2-7; no firm D call. V was pared by 5 bases and J by 0 bases, with 5 bases between. The CDR3 consists of 12 residues. CDR1 is MNHGY, CDR2 SAAAGT, per germline.

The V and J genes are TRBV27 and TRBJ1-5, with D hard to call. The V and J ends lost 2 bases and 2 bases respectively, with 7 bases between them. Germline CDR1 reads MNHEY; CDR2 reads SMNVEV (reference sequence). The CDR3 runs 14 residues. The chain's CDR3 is CASSLRRGNQPQHF. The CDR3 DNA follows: TGTGCCAGCAGTTTACGGCGAGGCAATCAGCCCCAGCATTTT.

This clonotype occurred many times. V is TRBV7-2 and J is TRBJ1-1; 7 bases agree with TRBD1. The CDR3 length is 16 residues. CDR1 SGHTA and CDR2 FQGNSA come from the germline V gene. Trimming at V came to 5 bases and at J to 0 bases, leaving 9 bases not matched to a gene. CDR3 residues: CASSPDRAALNTEAFF. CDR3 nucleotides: TGTGCCAGCAGCCCAGACAGGGCGGCCCTGAACACTGAAGCTTTCTTT.

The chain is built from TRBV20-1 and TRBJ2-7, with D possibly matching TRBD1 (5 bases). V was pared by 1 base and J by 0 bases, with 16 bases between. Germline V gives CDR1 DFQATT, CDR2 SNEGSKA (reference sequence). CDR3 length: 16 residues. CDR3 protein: CSARVSGLRSSYEQYF. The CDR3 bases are TGCAGTGCTAGAGTTTCAGGGCTAAGGAGCTCCTACGAGCAGTACTTC.

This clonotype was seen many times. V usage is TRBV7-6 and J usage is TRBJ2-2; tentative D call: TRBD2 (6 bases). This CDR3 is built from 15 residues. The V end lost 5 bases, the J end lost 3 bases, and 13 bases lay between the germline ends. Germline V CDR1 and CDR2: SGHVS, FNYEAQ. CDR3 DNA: TGTGCCAGCAGCATCCGGGACTCCTACACCGGGGAGCTGTTTTTT. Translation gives CASSIRDSYTGELFF.

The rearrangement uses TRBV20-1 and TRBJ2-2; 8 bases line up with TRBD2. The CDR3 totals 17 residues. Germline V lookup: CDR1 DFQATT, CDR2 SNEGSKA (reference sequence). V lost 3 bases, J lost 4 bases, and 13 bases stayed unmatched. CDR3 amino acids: CSASYAGGGTLTGELFF. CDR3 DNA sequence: TGCAGTGCTAGTTATGCGGGGGGAGGCACCCTCACCGGGGAGCTGTTTTTT.

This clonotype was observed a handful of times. The CDR3 spells CASSPAGTDNEQFF. In DNA, the CDR3 is TGTGCCAGCAGTCCCGCCGGGACAGACAATGAGCAGTTCTTC. This chain joins TRBV6-2 or TRBV6-3 and TRBJ2-1, with 7 bases identical to TRBD1. Per the germline V gene, CDR1 is MNHEY and CDR2 is SVGEGT. The V gene end was trimmed by 5 bases and the J gene end by 5 bases; junction bases not matched to a gene: 6. The CDR3 is 14 amino acids.

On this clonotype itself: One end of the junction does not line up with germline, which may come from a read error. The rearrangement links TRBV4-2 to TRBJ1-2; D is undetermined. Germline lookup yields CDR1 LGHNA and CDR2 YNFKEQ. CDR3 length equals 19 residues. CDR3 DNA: TGTGTCAGCAGCCAAGGAGTAGAAGATTGGGCGCCCCCTAACTATGGCTACACCTTC. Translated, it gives CVSSQGVEDWAPPNYGYTF.

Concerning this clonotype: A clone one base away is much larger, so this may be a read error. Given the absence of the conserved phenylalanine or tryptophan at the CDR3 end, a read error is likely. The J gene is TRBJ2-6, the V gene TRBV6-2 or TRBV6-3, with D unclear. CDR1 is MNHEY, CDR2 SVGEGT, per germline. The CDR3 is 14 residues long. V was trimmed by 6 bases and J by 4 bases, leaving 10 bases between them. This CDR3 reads CASRPGGGANVLTL. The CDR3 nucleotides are TGTGCCAGCAGGCCCGGTGGAGGGGCCAACGTCCTGACTTTA.

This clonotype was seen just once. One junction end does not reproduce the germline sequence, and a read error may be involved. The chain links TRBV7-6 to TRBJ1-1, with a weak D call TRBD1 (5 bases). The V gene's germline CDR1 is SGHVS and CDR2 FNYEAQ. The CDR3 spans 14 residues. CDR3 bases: TGTGTCAGCAGCCGTACCCCCGACAGCACTGAAGCTTTCTTT. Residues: CVSSRTPDSTEAFF.

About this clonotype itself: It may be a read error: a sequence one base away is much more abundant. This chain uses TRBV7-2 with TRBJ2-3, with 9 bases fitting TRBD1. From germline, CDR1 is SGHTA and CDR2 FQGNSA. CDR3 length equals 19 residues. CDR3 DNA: TGTGTCAGCAGCTTAGTTTCAGTTCTGGGGACAGGGTTTTCAGATACGCAGTATTTT. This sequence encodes CVSSLVSVLGTGFSDTQYF.

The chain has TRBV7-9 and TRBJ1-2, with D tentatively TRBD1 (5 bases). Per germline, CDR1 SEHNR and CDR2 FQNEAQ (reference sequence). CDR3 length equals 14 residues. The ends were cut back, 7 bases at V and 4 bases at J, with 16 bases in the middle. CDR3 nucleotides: TGTGCCAGCACCAAAGGGGCGAGCACCTATGGCTACACCTTC. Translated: CASTKGASTYGYTF.

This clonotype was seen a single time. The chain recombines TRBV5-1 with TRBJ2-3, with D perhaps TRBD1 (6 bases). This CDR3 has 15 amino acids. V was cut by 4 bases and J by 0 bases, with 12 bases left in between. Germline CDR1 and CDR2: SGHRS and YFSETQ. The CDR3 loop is CASSQDSISTDTQYF. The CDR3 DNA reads TGCGCCAGCAGCCAGGACAGCATTAGCACAGATACGCAGTATTTT.

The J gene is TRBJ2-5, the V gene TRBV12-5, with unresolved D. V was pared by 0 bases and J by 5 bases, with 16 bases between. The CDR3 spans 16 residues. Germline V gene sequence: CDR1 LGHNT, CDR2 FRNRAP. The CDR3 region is CASGLVEIGSGETQYF. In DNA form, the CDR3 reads TGTGCTAGTGGTTTGGTCGAGATAGGTAGTGGGGAGACCCAGTACTTC.

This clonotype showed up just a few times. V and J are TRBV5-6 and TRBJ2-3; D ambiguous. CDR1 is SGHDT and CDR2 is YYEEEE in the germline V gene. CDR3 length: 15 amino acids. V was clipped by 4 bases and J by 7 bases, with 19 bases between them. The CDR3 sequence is CASSDDIRVLNTQYF. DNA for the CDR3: TGTGCCAGCAGCGACGACATAAGGGTGTTAAATACGCAGTATTTT.

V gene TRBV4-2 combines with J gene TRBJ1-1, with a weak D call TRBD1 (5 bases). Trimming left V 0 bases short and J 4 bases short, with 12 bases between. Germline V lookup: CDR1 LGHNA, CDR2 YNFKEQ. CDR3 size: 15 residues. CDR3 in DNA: TGTGCCAGCAGCCAAGAAGGGTCCGACAGCACTGAAGCTTTCTTT. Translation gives CASSQEGSDSTEAFF.